This TCR beta chain stems from a study of cytomegalovirus exposure and HLA in healthy donors. Whole-study results and caveats: Investigators reported 150 to 200 TCR beta chains as tied to cytomegalovirus. The tendency of first-cohort TCR clusters to co-occur in the 100 to 150 validation repertoires emerged from a later analysis. Accounts indicate the classifier identified cytomegalovirus status with strong specificity and sensitivity.

Germline CDR1 reads MNHEY; CDR2 reads SMNVEV (reference sequence). Trimming removed 2 bases from V and 7 bases from J, with 14 bases in between. This CDR3 has 15 amino acids. Comment on this clone: The antigen is unknown.

Here immunoSEQ multiplex PCR was the method, and the copy in TCRdb shows in-frame clones only, minus some. The repertoire has some 260,000 clones, roughly 87% of them found once; the top ten carry approximately 3.1%. Material for sequencing was PBMCs. The genes are TRBV27 and TRBJ2-2; the D gene is possibly TRBD1 (6 bases). This clonotype originated in a woman younger than 45 in good health and CMV-seronegative. CDR3 coding DNA: TGTGCCAGCAGTTTAAAGTGGCAGGGGAACGGGGAGCTGTTTTTT. Protein sequence: CASSLKWQGNGELFF.